Listed below are T cell receptor beta chains from one sample, sequenced in a study of T cell repertoires in cytomegalovirus infection. TCRdb analysed the reads with MiXCR anew, one entry per CDR3 protein. The sample holds roughly 860,000 distinct CDR3 sequences, 30% to 35% seen once. These receptors' antigens are unknown. Sequenced material: cultured CD8+ T cells from PBMCs, taken from culture after CMV antigen stimulation. Every receptor here comes from a human donor in good health (CMV status not recorded). Some clones in this sample may be carry-over from other donors' samples. The conserved cysteine and the conserved F or W are not part of the CDR3 here.

TRBV4-1	16	TRBJ2-7	ASSQDPQARGLNYEQY
TRBV10-3	11	TRBJ1-5	AISTAPYQPQH
TRBV7-3	13	TRBJ2-3	ASSLGTSGVDTQY
TRBV9	15	TRBJ1-3	ASSRKVTAGVGNTIY
TRBV27	12	TRBJ1-5	ASSLVRGRQPQH
TRBV5-5	13	TRBJ1-4	ASSEQGTLNEKLF
TRBV7-8	13	TRBJ1-2	ASSSKSHFYYGYT
TRBV10-3	13	TRBJ2-7	AISEGRELSYEQY
TRBV6-1	13	TRBJ2-5	ASSGGEGDQETQY
TRBV7-9	12	TRBJ2-7	ASSSPAGAYEQY
TRBV7-9	12	TRBJ2-5	ASSPAGARETQY
TRBV28	11	TRBJ1-5	ASSLPLSQPQH
TRBV7-6	13	TRBJ2-7	ASSTLGDGSYEQY
TRBV7-3	13	TRBJ2-2	ASSDAVGNTGELF
TRBV4-1	12	TRBJ1-5	ASSQGPEVEPQH
TRBV7-8	14	TRBJ1-2	ASSLGVTGIVGGYT
TRBV20-1	11	TRBJ1-2	SALVPSLEGYT
TRBV6-5	11	TRBJ2-1	ASSYSPRQSQF
TRBV6-6	14	TRBJ2-3	ASRTGGAFYTDTQY
TRBV27	13	TRBJ1-2	ASSLRGGGFYGYT
TRBV12-3/TRBV12-4	12	TRBJ1-2	ASSPPDREGGYT
TRBV7-9	13	TRBJ1-2	ASSLKAGGRDGYT
TRBV27	11	TRBJ2-3	ASSRDREETQY
TRBV19	13	TRBJ2-1	ASRSRGQGYNEQF
TRBV5-5	13	TRBJ1-2	ASSPSTTGGGGYT
TRBV6-6	17	TRBJ1-1	ASRSGQGVPPGSGTEAF
TRBV20-1	11	TRBJ1-1	SAAGGLNTEAF
TRBV14	12	TRBJ2-7	ASSHYSVPYEQY
TRBV20-1	15	TRBJ2-1	SARDIGTSGSYNEQF
TRBV7-9	14	TRBJ2-3	ASSPPRQGGTDTQY
TRBV4-3	14	TRBJ2-1	ASSQDIGGGRYEQF
TRBV5-6	14	TRBJ2-3	ASSLQGLAATDTQY
TRBV9	12	TRBJ1-5	ASSEGGGEQPQH
TRBV7-8	13	TRBJ1-4	ASSFFGAAGEKLF
TRBV6-1	13	TRBJ2-3	ASSEGRGGTDTQY
TRBV5-8	15	TRBJ2-1	ASSPRLGKSSYNEQF
TRBV12-3/TRBV12-4	13	TRBJ1-1	ASSPHRGPSTEAF
TRBV14	14	TRBJ2-1	ASSRPTSGGAYEQF
TRBV29-1	8	TRBJ2-5	SVEHETQY
TRBV19	11	TRBJ1-4	ASTGQRYEKLF
TRBV10-3	12	TRBJ2-3	AISESGLTDTQY
TRBV3-1	13	TRBJ2-2	ASSQSRHWLGELF
TRBV7-6	13	TRBJ2-2	ASSYQGGYTGELF
TRBV29-1	11	TRBJ2-7	SVYGGERYEQY
TRBV7-3	14	TRBJ2-1	ASSLGRSRTYNEQF
TRBV11-1	14	TRBJ2-1	ASSLDDGPSYNEQF
TRBV7-8	14	TRBJ2-1	ASSLDGPSLHNEQF
TRBV7-8	12	TRBJ2-7	ASNRGDSSYEQY
TRBV19	11	TRBJ2-3	ALAAHSTDTQY
TRBV7-9	11	TRBJ1-2	ASSPPGGHGYT
TRBV27	12	TRBJ2-5	ASRPQVWQETQY
TRBV6-5	15	TRBJ1-5	ASTRLREQGFNQPQH
TRBV5-4	13	TRBJ1-6	ASSLGVDGSSPLH
TRBV3-1	14	TRBJ1-1	ASSTRDRQSNTEAF
TRBV27	12	TRBJ2-7	ASSISGRPYEQY
TRBV28	14	TRBJ2-1	ASSLSQAPTYNEQF
TRBV6-1	13	TRBJ2-1	ASSRESKGEDEQF
TRBV28	11	TRBJ2-2	ASSQTGNGGLF
TRBV13	13	TRBJ1-4	ASSLIRDSREKLF